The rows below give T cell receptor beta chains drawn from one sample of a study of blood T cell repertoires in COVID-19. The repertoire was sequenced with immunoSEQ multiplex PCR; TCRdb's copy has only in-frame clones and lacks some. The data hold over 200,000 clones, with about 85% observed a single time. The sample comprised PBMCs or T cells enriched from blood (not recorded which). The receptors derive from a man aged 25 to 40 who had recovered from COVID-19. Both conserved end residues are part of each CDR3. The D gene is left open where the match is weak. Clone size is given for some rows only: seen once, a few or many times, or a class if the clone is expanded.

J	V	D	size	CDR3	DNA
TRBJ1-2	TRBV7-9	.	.	CASRPGGHYGYTF	TGTGCCAGCAGACCGGGGGGCCACTATGGCTACACCTTC
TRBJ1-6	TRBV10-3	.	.	CAISESGGSLSSYNSPLHF	TGTGCCATCAGTGAGTCGGGGGGATCACTGAGCTCCTATAATTCACCCCTCCACTTT
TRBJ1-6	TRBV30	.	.	CAWSDYRALGSPLHF	TGTGCCTGGAGTGATTACAGGGCGTTGGGTTCACCCCTCCACTTT
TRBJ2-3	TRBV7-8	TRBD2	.	CASSRTSADTQYF	TGTGCCAGCAGCCGCACTAGCGCAGATACGCAGTATTTT
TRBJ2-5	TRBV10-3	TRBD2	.	CAISESVAGGQVETQYF	TGTGCCATCAGTGAGTCGGTAGCGGGGGGGCAGGTGGAGACCCAGTACTTC
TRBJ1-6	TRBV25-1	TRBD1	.	CASSASGQGFSPLHF	TGTGCCAGCAGTGCGTCGGGACAGGGGTTTTCACCCCTCCACTTT
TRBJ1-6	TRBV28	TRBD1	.	CASSLDRGLGSPLHF	TGTGCCAGCAGTTTGGACAGGGGGCTAGGATCACCCCTCCACTTT
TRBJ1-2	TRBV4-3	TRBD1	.	CASSQELGDRVSSNYGYTF	TGCGCCAGCAGCCAAGAACTGGGGGACAGGGTCTCATCTAACTATGGCTACACCTTC
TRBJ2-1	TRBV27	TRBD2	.	CASSSAPGTSGRGLHNEQFF	TGTGCCAGCAGTTCAGCTCCCGGGACTAGCGGGAGGGGGCTCCACAATGAGCAGTTCTTC
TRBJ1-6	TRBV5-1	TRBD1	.	CASRRDRVRNSPLHF	TGCGCCAGCAGGAGGGACAGGGTGAGGAATTCACCCCTCCACTTT
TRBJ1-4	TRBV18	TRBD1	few	CASSPGQGTNEKLFF	TGTGCCAGCTCACCGGGACAGGGGACGAATGAAAAACTGTTTTTT
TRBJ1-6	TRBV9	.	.	CASSVVGGGNSPLHF	TGTGCCAGCAGCGTAGTGGGCGGGGGGAATTCACCCCTCCACTTT
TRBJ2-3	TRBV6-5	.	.	CASSLGTGGTDTQYF	TGTGCCAGCAGTTTAGGTACGGGAGGCACAGATACGCAGTATTTT
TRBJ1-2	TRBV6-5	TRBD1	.	CASTAGQGDYTF	TGTGCCAGCACCGCTGGACAGGGGGACTACACCTTC
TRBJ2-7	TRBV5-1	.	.	CASFFPDRSYEQYF	TGCGCCAGCTTCTTCCCGGACAGATCCTACGAGCAGTACTTC
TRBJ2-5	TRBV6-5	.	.	CASSYSWDTQAATQYF	TGTGCCAGCAGTTACTCCTGGGACACCCAGGCGGCGACCCAGTACTTC
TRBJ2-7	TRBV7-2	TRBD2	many	CASRRRTSGGSGEQYF	TGTGCCAGCAGGCGACGGACTAGCGGGGGATCGGGGGAGCAGTACTTC
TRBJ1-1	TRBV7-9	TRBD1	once	CASSWRPGQAEGTEAFF	TGTGCCAGCAGCTGGAGGCCGGGACAGGCAGAGGGGACTGAAGCTTTCTTT
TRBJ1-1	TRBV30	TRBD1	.	CAWSVWDRDGPEAFF	TGTGCCTGGAGTGTATGGGACAGGGATGGACCTGAAGCTTTCTTT
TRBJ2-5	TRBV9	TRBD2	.	CASSVGASGEITGETQYF	TGTGCCAGCAGCGTAGGGGCTAGCGGGGAAATCACTGGAGAGACCCAGTACTTC
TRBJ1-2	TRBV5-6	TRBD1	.	CASTLQGGGYGYTF	TGTGCCAGCACCTTACAGGGGGGCGGCTATGGCTACACCTTC
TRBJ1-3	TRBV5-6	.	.	CASSLRPTGTGNTIYF	TGTGCCAGCAGCTTGCGCCCAACAGGGACTGGAAACACCATATATTTT
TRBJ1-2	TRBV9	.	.	CASSVGGQNGYTF	TGTGCCAGCAGCGTAGGGGGCCAGAATGGCTACACCTTC
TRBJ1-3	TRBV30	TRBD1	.	CAWASGGGGNTIYF	TGTGCCTGGGCCTCAGGGGGTGGTGGAAACACCATATATTTT
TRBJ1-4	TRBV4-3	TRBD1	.	CASSQADRGNEKLFF	TGCGCCAGCAGCCAGGCCGACAGGGGCAATGAAAAACTGTTTTTT
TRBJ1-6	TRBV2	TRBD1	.	CASRPRTGGVLHF	TGTGCCAGCAGACCAAGGACAGGAGGGGTCCTCCACTTT
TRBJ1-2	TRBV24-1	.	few	CATGDSKQNGYTF	TGTGCCACCGGAGATTCGAAACAAAATGGCTACACCTTC
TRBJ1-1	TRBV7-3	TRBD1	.	CASSLGTGDTEAFF	TGTGCCAGCAGCTTAGGGACAGGGGACACTGAAGCTTTCTTT
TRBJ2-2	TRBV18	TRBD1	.	CASSSTGTGELFF	TGTGCCAGCTCATCGACAGGGACCGGGGAGCTGTTTTTT
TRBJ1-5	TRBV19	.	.	CASSWLVGGNQPQHF	TGTGCCAGTAGTTGGCTGGTTGGAGGCAATCAGCCCCAGCATTTT
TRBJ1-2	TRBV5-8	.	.	CASSLSRSRGGGYTF	TGTGCCAGCAGCTTGAGTCGGTCAAGGGGGGGAGGCTACACCTTC
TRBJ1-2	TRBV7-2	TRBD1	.	CASRPIDRGANYGYTF	TGTGCCAGCAGACCCATTGACAGGGGAGCTAACTATGGCTACACCTTC
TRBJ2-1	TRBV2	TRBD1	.	CASGNQGANEQFF	TGTGCCAGCGGGAACCAGGGGGCGAATGAGCAGTTCTTC
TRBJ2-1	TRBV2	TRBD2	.	CASSDRLAGGNEQFF	TGTGCCAGCAGTGATAGACTAGCGGGAGGCAATGAGCAGTTCTTC
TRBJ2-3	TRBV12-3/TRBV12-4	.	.	CASSPDRTRQYF	TGTGCCAGCAGTCCAGACAGGACTCGACAGTATTTT
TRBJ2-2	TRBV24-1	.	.	CATSDFWSGGNGGELFF	TGTGCCACCAGTGATTTTTGGTCCGGAGGGAACGGCGGGGAGCTGTTTTTT
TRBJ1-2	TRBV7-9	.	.	CASSLEEGYTF	TGTGCCAGCAGCTTAGAAGAGGGCTACACCTTC
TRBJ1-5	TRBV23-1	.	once	CASSPAGLSWPQHF	TGCGCCAGCAGTCCTGCAGGACTCAGCTGGCCCCAGCATTTT
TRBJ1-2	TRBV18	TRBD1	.	CASSDRGLGYTF	TGTGCCAGCTCGGACAGGGGGCTTGGCTACACCTTC
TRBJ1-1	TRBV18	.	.	CASSAGGAEAFF	TGTGCCAGCTCCGCGGGGGGCGCTGAAGCTTTCTTT
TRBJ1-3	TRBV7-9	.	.	CASSRASSGNTIYF	TGTGCCAGCAGCCGTGCGAGCTCTGGAAACACCATATATTTT
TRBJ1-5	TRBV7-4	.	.	CARRAGYGGGSNQPQHF	TGTGCCCGCCGCGCCGGATACGGGGGGGGCAGCAATCAGCCCCAGCATTTT
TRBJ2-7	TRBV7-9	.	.	CASSSTNNRAGEQYF	TGTGCCAGCAGCTCGACAAATAACAGGGCTGGCGAGCAGTACTTC
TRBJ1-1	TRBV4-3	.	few	CASSQVDRPIREAFF	TGCGCCAGCAGCCAAGTCGACAGGCCCATTCGTGAAGCTTTCTTT
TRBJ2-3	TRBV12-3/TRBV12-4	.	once	CASSRSPDTQYF	TGTGCCAGCAGCCGTTCCCCAGATACGCAGTATTTT